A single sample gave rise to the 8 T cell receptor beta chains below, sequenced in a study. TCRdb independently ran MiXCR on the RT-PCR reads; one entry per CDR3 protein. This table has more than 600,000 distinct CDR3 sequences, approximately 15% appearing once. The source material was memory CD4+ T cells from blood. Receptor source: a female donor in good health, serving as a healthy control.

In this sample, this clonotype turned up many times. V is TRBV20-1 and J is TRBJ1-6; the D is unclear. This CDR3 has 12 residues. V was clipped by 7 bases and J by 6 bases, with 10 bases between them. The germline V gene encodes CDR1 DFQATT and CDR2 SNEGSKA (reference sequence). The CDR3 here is CSVAIGNSPLHF. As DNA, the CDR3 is TGCAGTGTGGCCATCGGTAATTCACCCCTCCACTTT.

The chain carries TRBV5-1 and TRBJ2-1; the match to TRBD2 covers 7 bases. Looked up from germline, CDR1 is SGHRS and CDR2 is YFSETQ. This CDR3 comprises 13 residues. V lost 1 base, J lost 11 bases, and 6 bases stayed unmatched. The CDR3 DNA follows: TGCGCCAGCAGCTTGTTGATAGCGGGCAAGCAGTTCTTC. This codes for CASSLLIAGKQFF.

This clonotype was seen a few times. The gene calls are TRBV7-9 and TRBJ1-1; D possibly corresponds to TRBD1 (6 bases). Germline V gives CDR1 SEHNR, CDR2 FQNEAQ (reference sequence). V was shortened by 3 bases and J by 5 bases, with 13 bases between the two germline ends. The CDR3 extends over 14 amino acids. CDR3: CASSFMMGQTEAFF. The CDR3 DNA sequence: TGTGCCAGCAGCTTCATGATGGGACAAACTGAAGCTTTCTTT.

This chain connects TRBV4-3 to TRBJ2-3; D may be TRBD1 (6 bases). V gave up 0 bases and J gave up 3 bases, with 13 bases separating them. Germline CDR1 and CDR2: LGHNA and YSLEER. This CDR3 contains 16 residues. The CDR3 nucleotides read TGCGCCAGCAGCCAAGAGGGCAGGGGCTTTACAGATACGCAGTATTTT. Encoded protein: CASSQEGRGFTDTQYF.

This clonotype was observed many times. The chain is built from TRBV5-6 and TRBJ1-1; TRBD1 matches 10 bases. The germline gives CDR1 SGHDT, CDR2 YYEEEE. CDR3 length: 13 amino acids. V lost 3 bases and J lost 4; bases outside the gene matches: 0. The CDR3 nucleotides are TGTGCCAGCAGCTGGGACAGGGGCACTGAAGCTTTCTTT. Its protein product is CASSWDRGTEAFF.

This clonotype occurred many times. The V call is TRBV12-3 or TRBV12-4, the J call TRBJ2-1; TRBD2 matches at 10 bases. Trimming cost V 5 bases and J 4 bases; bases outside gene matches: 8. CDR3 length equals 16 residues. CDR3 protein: CASSPGLTSGYNEQFF. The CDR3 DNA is TGTGCCAGCAGTCCTGGACTGACTAGCGGGTACAATGAGCAGTTCTTC.

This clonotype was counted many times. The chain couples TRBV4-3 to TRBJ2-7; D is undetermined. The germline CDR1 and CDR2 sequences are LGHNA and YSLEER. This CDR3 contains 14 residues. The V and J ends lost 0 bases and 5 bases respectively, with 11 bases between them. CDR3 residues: CASSQELYRHEQYF. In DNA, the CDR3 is TGCGCCAGCAGCCAAGAGTTGTACAGACACGAGCAGTACTTC.

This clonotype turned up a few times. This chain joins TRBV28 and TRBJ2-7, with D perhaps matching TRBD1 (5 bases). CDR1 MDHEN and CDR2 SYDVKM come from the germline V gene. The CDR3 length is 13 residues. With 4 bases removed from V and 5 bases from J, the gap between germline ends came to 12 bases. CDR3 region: CASSYRLYDEQYF. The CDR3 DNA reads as TGTGCCAGCAGTTACAGGCTCTACGACGAGCAGTACTTC.